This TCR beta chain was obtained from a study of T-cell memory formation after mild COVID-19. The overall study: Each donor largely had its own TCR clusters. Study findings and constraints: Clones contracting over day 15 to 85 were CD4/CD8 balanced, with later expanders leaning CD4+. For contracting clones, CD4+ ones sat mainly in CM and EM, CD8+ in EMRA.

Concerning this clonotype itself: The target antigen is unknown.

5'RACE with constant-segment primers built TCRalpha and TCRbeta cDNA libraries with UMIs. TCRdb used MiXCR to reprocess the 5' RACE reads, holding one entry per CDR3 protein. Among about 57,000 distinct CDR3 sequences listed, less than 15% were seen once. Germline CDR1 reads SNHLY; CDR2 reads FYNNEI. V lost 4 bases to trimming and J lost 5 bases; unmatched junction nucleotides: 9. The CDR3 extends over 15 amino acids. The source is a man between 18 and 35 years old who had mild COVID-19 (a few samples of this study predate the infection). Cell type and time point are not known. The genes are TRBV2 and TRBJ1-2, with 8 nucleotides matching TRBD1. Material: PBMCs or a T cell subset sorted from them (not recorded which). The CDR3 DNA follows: TGTGCCAGCAGTGTCACGGGACAGGAGACTTATGGCTACACCTTC. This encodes CASSVTGQETYGYTF.